The source of this T cell receptor beta chain is a study of blood T cell repertoires in COVID-19. The repertoire was sequenced with immunoSEQ multiplex PCR; TCRdb's copy has only in-frame clones and lacks some. The data hold about 430,000 clones, with roughly 84% observed a single time. Donors were grouped by their self-reported clinical history. Exposed participants encountered a COVID-19 case during the 2 weeks preceding study entry. Sequencing was performed on PBMCs or T cells enriched from blood (not recorded which). The TCR was taken from a woman aged 18-35 years who had been exposed to COVID-19.

CDR3 nucleotides: TGTGCCAGCAGTCCGGACAGCTCTAATGAAAAACTGTTTTTT. As protein: CASSPDSSNEKLFF. The chain links TRBV6-2 or TRBV6-3 to TRBJ1-4, with D possibly TRBD1 on 6 matching bases. The germline V gene has CDR1 MNHEY and CDR2 SVGEGT. The CDR3 totals 14 residues. V was shortened by 5 bases and J by 3 bases, with 10 bases between the two germline ends.